A selection of T cell receptor beta chains follows, all from one sample in a study of blood T cell repertoires in COVID-19. The protocol was immunoSEQ multiplex PCR, while the TCRdb copy is restricted to in-frame clones and leaves out a portion. The sample holds tens of thousands of clones, about 89% seen once. Sequenced sample: peripheral blood. These receptors all come from a man aged 55 to 70 with COVID-19, enrolled during active disease. CDR3s include the opening cysteine and the closing phenylalanine or tryptophan. The order of the fields is clone size, D gene, J gene, V gene, CDR3 DNA, CDR3 protein. A D gene is named only where the DNA matches it firmly. A clone size is listed for some rows: how often the clone was seen (once, few, many), or a class if it is expanded.

>.|.|TRBJ1-1|TRBV12-3/TRBV12-4
TGTGCCAGCAGTTTACTGTACACTGAAGCTTTCTTT
CASSLLYTEAFF
>.|TRBD1|TRBJ2-5|TRBV4-3
TGCGCCAGCAGCCAAACCCCCGGGACAGGGAAGGAGACCCAGTACTTC
CASSQTPGTGKETQYF
>.|.|TRBJ2-5|TRBV2
TGTGCCAGCAGTGAAGGTTCCAAAGAGACCCAGTACTTC
CASSEGSKETQYF
>.|.|TRBJ1-6|TRBV9
TGTGCCAGCAGCGTAGATGGGAGCTCCTATAATTCACCCCTCCACTTT
CASSVDGSSYNSPLHF
>.|.|TRBJ1-1|TRBV5-1
TGCGCCAGCAGCTGGGCCCGGAATTCGAACACTGAAGCTTTCTTT
CASSWARNSNTEAFF
>.|.|TRBJ2-7|TRBV2
TGTGCCAGCACTCTAGGCGGGGTGTACGAGCAGTACTTC
CASTLGGVYEQYF
>.|.|TRBJ1-2|TRBV9
TGTGCCAGCAGCGTACCTGTCCGGGTGACAGTGAACTATGGCTACACCTTC
CASSVPVRVTVNYGYTF
>.|.|TRBJ2-7|TRBV2
TGTGCCAGCAACCGGGACACCCTAGAGGAGCAGTACTTC
CASNRDTLEEQYF
>.|.|TRBJ1-1|TRBV28
TGTGCCAGCAGTTTCCATCTGGACTCGAACACTGAAGCTTTCTTT
CASSFHLDSNTEAFF
>.|.|TRBJ1-2|TRBV5-1
TGCGCCAGCAGCTCCAGGGTGGACTATGGCTACACCTTC
CASSSRVDYGYTF
>.|.|TRBJ1-2|TRBV5-6
TGTGCCAGCAAGCGGCTATGGCTCAACTATGGCTACACCTTC
CASKRLWLNYGYTF
>.|TRBD2|TRBJ2-5|TRBV28
TGTGCCAGCAGTTCCCGCGGACTAGCGGGGCCTCAAGAGACCCAGTACTTC
CASSSRGLAGPQETQYF
>.|.|TRBJ1-2|TRBV4-3
TGCGCCAGCAGCCAAGATTACCAGGGTACGCGTGGCTACACCTTC
CASSQDYQGTRGYTF
>.|TRBD2|TRBJ2-1|TRBV11-2
TGTGCCAGCAGCTTAGATGGGCTAGCGGGAGTCTACAATGAGCAGTTCTTC
CASSLDGLAGVYNEQFF
>.|.|TRBJ1-4|TRBV9
TGTGCCAGCAGCGTAGATGGAGGGGAAAAACTGTTTTTT
CASSVDGGEKLFF
>.|.|TRBJ1-3|TRBV21-1
TGTGCCAGCAGCAAAGCTGACAGGATAAGCTCTGGAAACACCATATATTTT
CASSKADRISSGNTIYF
>.|.|TRBJ1-2|TRBV19
TGTGCCAGTACCTCACTGGGAGCGTTGGTCGATGGCTACACCTTC
CASTSLGALVDGYTF
>.|.|TRBJ1-2|TRBV21-1
TGTGCTTCCACCGGCGGGGGGCGGAAAGACTATGGCTACACCTTC
CASTGGGRKDYGYTF
>.|.|TRBJ2-3|TRBV24-1
TGTGCCACCAGTTCAGGGTCGACCACAGATACGCAGTATTTT
CATSSGSTTDTQYF
>once|TRBD1|TRBJ1-1|TRBV28
TGTGCCAGCAGGATAGGACAGGGGGGCACTGAAGCTTTCTTT
CASRIGQGGTEAFF
>.|.|TRBJ2-1|TRBV11-3
TGTGCCAGCAGCCCCCGAGCCAATGAGCAGTTCTTC
CASSPRANEQFF
>.|.|TRBJ2-5|TRBV9
TGTGCCAGCAGCGTAGCAGGGGTACAAGAGACCCAGTACTTC
CASSVAGVQETQYF
>.|.|TRBJ2-7|TRBV18
TGTGCCAGCTCACGGGAATGGGCAGGGCATTCCTACGAGCAGTACTTC
CASSREWAGHSYEQYF
>.|.|TRBJ2-1|TRBV5-1
TGCGCCAGCAGCAAGGATACGGGGAGCTCCTACAATGAGCAGTTCTTC
CASSKDTGSSYNEQFF
>.|.|TRBJ1-3|TRBV2
TGTGCCAGCTCCGGGGGGGGCACCATATATTTT
CASSGGGTIYF
>.|TRBD1|TRBJ1-2|TRBV18
TGTGCCAGTTGGGACAGCAACTATGGCTACACCTTC
CASWDSNYGYTF
>.|.|TRBJ2-5|TRBV9
TGTGCCAGCAGCCCCTCGGGCGGGGTGGAGACCCAGTACTTC
CASSPSGGVETQYF
>.|.|TRBJ1-1|TRBV11-3
TGTGCCAGCAGCTTGAGGCGCCAGCGTGAAGCTTTCTTT
CASSLRRQREAFF
>.|TRBD1|TRBJ2-2|TRBV7-6
TGTGCCAGCAGCCGCCGGGACAGGGCGAACACCGGGGAGCTGTTTTTT
CASSRRDRANTGELFF
>.|.|TRBJ2-1|TRBV6-2/TRBV6-3
TGTGCCAGCACCCCGACAGTTTACAATGAGCAGTTCTTC
CASTPTVYNEQFF
>once|.|TRBJ2-3|TRBV3-1/TRBV3-2
TGTGCCAGCAGCCACTCGGGGACTAGCACAGATACGCAGTATTTT
CASSHSGTSTDTQYF
>.|TRBD1|TRBJ1-6|TRBV18
TGTGCCAGCTCTCAAGGGACAGGGCGGTCACCCCTCCACTTT
CASSQGTGRSPLHF
>once|.|TRBJ1-2|TRBV3-1/TRBV3-2
TGTGCCAGCAGCCAAGTAGCGGGGGCGGGAGGATACACCTTC
CASSQVAGAGGYTF
>.|.|TRBJ2-7|TRBV11-3
TGTGCCAGCAGCTACGTAGAAGCCTACGAGCAGTACTTC
CASSYVEAYEQYF
>.|.|TRBJ1-2|TRBV28
TGTGCCAGCAGTTTAGTGAGGGTTGGCTACACCTTC
CASSLVRVGYTF
>.|TRBD1|TRBJ2-5|TRBV5-8
TGTGCCAGCAGCCCGAGACAGGGAAGGGGAGAGACCCAGTACTTC
CASSPRQGRGETQYF
>.|.|TRBJ1-5|TRBV18
TGTGCCAGCTCCTTGACAGGCGGCAATCAGCCCCAGCATTTT
CASSLTGGNQPQHF
>.|.|TRBJ2-1|TRBV3-1/TRBV3-2
TGTGCCAGCAGCCAAGATCGCCGGAGGGAGCAGTTCTTC
CASSQDRRREQFF
>.|.|TRBJ1-5|TRBV4-2
TGTGCCAGCAGCCAAGACCAGGTCGGCAATCAGCCCCAGCATTTT
CASSQDQVGNQPQHF
>few|.|TRBJ1-4|TRBV24-1
TGTGCCACCAGTGATTTACAGGGAGCAACTAATGAAAAACTGTTTTTT
CATSDLQGATNEKLFF
>once|TRBD2|TRBJ2-7|TRBV11-2
TGTGCCAGCAGCTTATTAGCGGGAGGGCCCCACGAGCAGTACTTC
CASSLLAGGPHEQYF
>.|TRBD1|TRBJ2-7|TRBV30
TGTGCCTGGAGTGCCACGGGACAGCTTCCTTACGAGCAGTACTTC
CAWSATGQLPYEQYF
>.|TRBD1|TRBJ2-1|TRBV28
TGTGCCAGCAGTGGGACAGAGCCCAAGAAGCAGTTCTTC
CASSGTEPKKQFF
>.|.|TRBJ1-2|TRBV11-3
TGTGCCAGCAGCTTAGATGCGGGTAACTATGGCTACACCTTC
CASSLDAGNYGYTF
>.|.|TRBJ2-1|TRBV5-6
TGTGCCAGCAGCTTGGACGCGACAGAGAATGAGCAGTTCTTC
CASSLDATENEQFF
>.|.|TRBJ2-3|TRBV6-6
TGTGCCAGCACAGGCGGGTCCAGCACAGATACGCAGTATTTT
CASTGGSSTDTQYF
>.|TRBD1|TRBJ1-4|TRBV5-4
TGTGCCAGCAGCGTTAGATATCCGGGACAGGGGACCGAAAAACTGTTTTTT
CASSVRYPGQGTEKLFF
>once|TRBD2|TRBJ2-1|TRBV5-4
TGTGCCAGCAGCGCCCTCGCGGGAGCCTACAATGAGCAGTTCTTC
CASSALAGAYNEQFF
>.|TRBD2|TRBJ2-1|TRBV10-3
TGTGCCATCAGACCGGGACTAGGGAGCAATGAGCAGTTCTTC
CAIRPGLGSNEQFF
>.|.|TRBJ1-4|TRBV28
TGTGCCAGCAGTTGGGCCCGATCTAATGAAAAACTGTTTTTT
CASSWARSNEKLFF